Below are 24 T cell receptor beta chains sequenced from a single sample in a study of blood T cell repertoires in COVID-19. Some clones are missing from TCRdb's copy, which holds only in-frame ones; the method was immunoSEQ multiplex PCR. The sample lists about 190,000 clones; around 80% were seen once. The specimen sequenced was peripheral blood. All receptors derive from a woman aged 80 or older with active or convalescent COVID-19.

A few counts support this clone. V gene TRBV5-6 combines with J gene TRBJ1-2; D is uncertain. V lost 2 bases and J lost 5, with 10 bases in between. The CDR3 loop spans 13 amino acids. Per germline, CDR1 SGHDT and CDR2 YYEEEE. The CDR3 nucleotides are TGTGCCAGCAGCTTTAGACGGGATTATGGCTACACCTTC. It specifies CASSFRRDYGYTF.

The V and J genes are TRBV5-1 and TRBJ2-3, with TRBD2 matching over 10 bases. Losses at the gene ends were 4 bases for V and 2 bases for J; bases not matched to a gene: 10. The CDR3 extends over 17 amino acids. CDR1 is SGHRS and CDR2 is YFSETQ in the germline V gene. CDR3 nucleotides: TGCGCCAGCAGCCGGGTCCCTAGCGGGAGTTTCACAGATACGCAGTATTTT. Encoded protein: CASSRVPSGSFTDTQYF.

The rearrangement uses TRBV19 and TRBJ1-5; 8 bases line up with TRBD1. The ends lost 6 bases at V and 2 bases at J; junction bases unmatched: 3. This CDR3 contains 14 residues. CDR1 and CDR2 from the germline V gene are LNHDA and SQIVND (reference sequence). The CDR3 DNA follows: TGTGCCAGTAGCACGACAGGGGGCAATCAGCCCCAGCATTTT. Amino acids: CASSTTGGNQPQHF.

V usage is TRBV5-1 and J usage is TRBJ1-3; D gene ambiguous. Germline lookup yields CDR1 SGHRS and CDR2 YFSETQ. The CDR3 consists of 15 residues. Between the trimmed V and J ends, which lost 1 base and 1 base, there was a span of 9 bases. The CDR3 sequence is CASSLSGTSGNTIYF. The CDR3 region has the DNA TGCGCCAGCAGCTTGTCAGGTACTTCTGGAAACACCATATATTTT.

The sample holds one count of this clone. The rearrangement links TRBV4-2 to TRBJ2-3; a possible D gene is TRBD2 (6 bases). CDR3 length: 15 residues. Trimming shortened V by 0 bases and J by 2 bases, and 9 bases separated the two germline ends. CDR1 is LGHNA and CDR2 is YNFKEQ in the germline V gene. CDR3: CASSQEGLHTDTQYF. The CDR3 DNA reads as TGTGCCAGCAGCCAAGAGGGACTGCACACAGATACGCAGTATTTT.

The chain recombines TRBV5-1 with TRBJ1-3, with D possibly being TRBD1 (5 bases). The germline gives CDR1 SGHRS, CDR2 YFSETQ. This CDR3 has 14 amino acids. V was pared by 3 bases and J by 2 bases, with 9 bases between. CDR3 sequence reads: CASSSDIPGNTIYF. The CDR3 coding sequence is TGCGCCAGCAGCTCGGACATTCCTGGAAACACCATATATTTT.

Only a few counts were recorded for this clone. This chain joins TRBV18 and TRBJ1-5, with no clear D. Germline CDR1 reads KGHSH; CDR2 reads LQKENI. CDR3 length equals 17 residues. Trimming left V 5 bases short and J 0 bases short, with 17 bases between. The CDR3 coding sequence is TGTGCCAGCTCATCAGATACACAGAAGTATAGCAATCAGCCCCAGCATTTT. Protein sequence: CASSSDTQKYSNQPQHF. Full variable domain (rest looked up from reference TRBV18 and TRBJ1-5): NAGVMQNPRHLVRRRGQEARLRCSPMKGHSHVYWYRQLPEEGLKFMVYLQKENIIDESGMPKERFSAEFPKEGPSILRIQQVVRGDSAAYFCASSSDTQKYSNQPQHFGDGTRLSIL.

Worth noting for this clone: Within the sample, other DNA sequences also encode this same CDR3. The chain has TRBV5-4 and TRBJ2-7; TRBD2 agrees at 14 bases. CDR1 is SGHNT and CDR2 is YYREEE in the germline V gene (reference sequence). This CDR3 spans 16 amino acids. Losses at the gene ends were 3 bases for V and 2 bases for J; bases not matched to a gene: 4. For the CDR3, the DNA is TGTGCCAGCAGCTCCGGACTAGCGGGGGGAACCTACGAGCAGTACTTC. Translation gives CASSSGLAGGTYEQYF. The full variable domain, rest sourced from reference TRBV5-4 and TRBJ2-7, is ETGVTQSPTHLIKTRGQQVTLRCSSQSGHNTVSWYQQALGQGPQFIFQYYREEENGRGNFPPRFSGLQFPNYSSELNVNALELDDSALYLCASSSGLAGGTYEQYFGPGTRLTVT.

The gene calls are TRBV9 and TRBJ1-2; 7 bases are a match to TRBD1. Germline V lookup: CDR1 SGDLS, CDR2 YYNGEE. CDR3 size: 12 residues. V gave up 4 bases and J gave up 8 bases; unmatched junction bases: 5. DNA of the CDR3: TGTGCCAGCAGCTTAACAGGGGAGGGCTACACCTTC. This codes for CASSLTGEGYTF.

The rearrangement uses TRBV28 and TRBJ2-2, with D unresolved. Trimming removed 6 bases at V and 2 bases at J, with 13 bases between. The CDR3 runs to 15 residues. CDR1 is MDHEN and CDR2 is SYDVKM in the germline V gene. The CDR3 loop reads CASRGLGANTGELFF. In DNA form, the CDR3 reads TGTGCCAGCAGAGGTCTAGGAGCTAACACCGGGGAGCTGTTTTTT.

This chain links TRBV18 with TRBJ2-2; D possibly corresponds to TRBD1 (6 bases). The CDR3 loop spans 16 amino acids. In germline, CDR1 is KGHSH, CDR2 LQKENI. V was trimmed by 2 bases and J by 3 bases, leaving 13 bases between them. CDR3 coding DNA: TGTGCCAGCTCACCATTCCAGGGGTTTGACACCGGGGAGCTGTTTTTT. Its protein product is CASSPFQGFDTGELFF.

In this sample, this clone turned up once. The chain carries TRBV3-1 (or the pseudogene TRBV3-2) and TRBJ2-5, with TRBD2 matching over 9 bases. Germline assignment: CDR1 LGHDT and CDR2 YNNKEL (reference sequence). The CDR3 contains 16 residues. J was trimmed by 5 bases and V by 4 bases; bases with no gene match: 11. The CDR3 bases are TGTGCCAGCAGCCTTTGGGGTAGCGGGGGTTCTGAGACCCAGTACTTC. Translation: CASSLWGSGGSETQYF.

The chain employs TRBV9 and TRBJ1-1; 9 nucleotides agree with TRBD1. Germline values: CDR1 SGDLS, CDR2 YYNGEE. The CDR3 extends over 14 amino acids. The J segment lost 5 bases and the V segment lost 4 bases, leaving 6 bases of the junction unmatched. For the CDR3, the DNA is TGTGCCAGCAGCAACACAGGGGGCGCGACTGAAGCTTTCTTT. This gives the protein CASSNTGGATEAFF.

The table lists this clone with a few counts. V usage is TRBV6-6 and J usage is TRBJ2-7, with a tentative D call TRBD2 (6 bases). V lost 0 bases, J lost 2 bases, and 8 bases lay in between. CDR3 length equals 14 residues. Germline V gene lookup returns CDR1 MNHNY and CDR2 SVGAGI (reference sequence). The CDR3 reads CASSYSAGPYEQYF. The CDR3 DNA follows: TGTGCCAGCAGTTACTCAGCGGGCCCCTACGAGCAGTACTTC.

The CDR3 reads CASSRAYQETQYF. Here the CDR3 DNA reads TGTGCCAGTAGTAGGGCGTACCAAGAGACCCAGTACTTC. The V call is TRBV19, the J call TRBJ2-5; D remains unclear. V was clipped by 4 bases and J by 0 bases, with 6 bases between them. Germline CDR1 LNHDA, CDR2 SQIVND (reference sequence). There are 13 residues in the CDR3.

The chain combines TRBV10-3 with TRBJ1-1; D not resolved. In germline, CDR1 is ENHRY, CDR2 SYGVKD. With 4 bases removed from V and 10 bases from J, the gap between germline ends came to 16 bases. This CDR3 is 13 amino acids long. As DNA, the CDR3 is TGTGCCATCAGTGCTGTGGACCTAGGGAGAGCTTTCTTT. This encodes CAISAVDLGRAFF.

This chain links TRBV3-1 (or the pseudogene TRBV3-2) with TRBJ1-2; D remains unclear. Germline V gene lookup returns CDR1 LGHDT and CDR2 YNNKEL (reference sequence). With 2 bases removed from V and 0 bases from J, the gap between germline ends came to 4 bases. The CDR3 runs to 13 residues. CDR3 nucleotides: TGTGCCAGCAGCCAACTTTCTAACTATGGCTACACCTTC. Translating gives CASSQLSNYGYTF.

The rearrangement links TRBV28 to TRBJ1-2, with 9 nucleotides matching TRBD1. V shed 6 bases, J shed 3 bases, and the junction held 14 bases outside the gene matches. The CDR3 runs 17 residues. CDR1 and CDR2 (germline): MDHEN, SYDVKM. CDR3: CASSPPGQGAGDYGYTF. In DNA, the CDR3 is TGTGCCAGCAGCCCTCCGGGACAGGGCGCCGGAGACTATGGCTACACCTTC.

This chain connects TRBV3-1 (or the pseudogene TRBV3-2) to TRBJ1-5; no clear D. Looked up from germline, CDR1 is LGHDT and CDR2 is YNNKEL (reference sequence). With 0 bases removed from V and 7 bases from J, the gap between germline ends came to 22 bases. The CDR3 has 18 amino acids. The CDR3 loop reads CASSQESRSPRGAQPQHF. CDR3 nucleotides: TGTGCCAGCAGCCAAGAAAGCCGCTCCCCGCGGGGTGCACAGCCCCAGCATTTT.

The V call is TRBV2, the J call TRBJ2-3; D perhaps matches TRBD2 (6 bases). Germline lookup yields CDR1 SNHLY and CDR2 FYNNEI. Trimming removed 8 bases at V and 2 bases at J, with 14 bases between. This CDR3 is built from 14 residues. The CDR3, as DNA: TGTGCCAGCGTTAACGGGGGTGACACAGATACGCAGTATTTT. This gives the protein CASVNGGDTDTQYF.

This clone was observed a handful of times. The chain employs TRBV28 and TRBJ1-2, with D unclear. This CDR3 contains 18 residues. The germline CDR1 and CDR2 sequences are MDHEN and SYDVKM. Deletions cut 1 base from V and 0 bases from J, with 18 bases between. The CDR3 bases are TGTGCCAGCAGTTTATTTGGCCCCGCACTGAGGACTAACTATGGCTACACCTTC. Protein product: CASSLFGPALRTNYGYTF.

V and J are TRBV5-4 and TRBJ2-5; tentatively, D is TRBD1 (7 bases). V lost 0 bases, J lost 3 bases, and 18 bases lay in between. CDR1 and CDR2 from the germline V gene are SGHNT and YYREEE (reference sequence). CDR3 length: 17 amino acids. The CDR3 DNA reads as TGTGCCAGCAGCTTGGCCGGGGGTAGGGGGCCCAAAGAGACCCAGTACTTC. Translation gives CASSLAGGRGPKETQYF.

CDR3 nucleotide sequence: TGTGCCAGCAGCGTAGTAGCGTACGCCTACGAGCAGTACTTC. Translated: CASSVVAYAYEQYF. The chain is built from TRBV9 and TRBJ2-7; tentative D call: TRBD2 (5 bases). Trimming removed 0 bases from V and 2 bases from J, with 9 bases in between. The CDR3 length is 14 residues. Per germline, CDR1 SGDLS and CDR2 YYNGEE. Using reference TRBV9 and TRBJ2-7 for the parts outside the CDR3, the full variable domain is DSGVTQTPKHLITATGQRVTLRCSPRSGDLSVYWYQQSLDQGLQFLIQYYNGEERAKGNILERFSAQQFPDLHSELNLSSLELGDSALYFCASSVVAYAYEQYFGPGTRLTVT.

At least ten counts were recorded for this clone. The chain employs TRBV12-3 or TRBV12-4 and TRBJ1-3; no clear D gene. Trimming took off 7 bases at V and 0 bases at J, with 7 bases between the two ends. The CDR3 has 13 amino acids. CDR3 in DNA: TGTGCCAGCACTACCAACTCTGGAAACACCATATATTTT. Translating gives CASTTNSGNTIYF.